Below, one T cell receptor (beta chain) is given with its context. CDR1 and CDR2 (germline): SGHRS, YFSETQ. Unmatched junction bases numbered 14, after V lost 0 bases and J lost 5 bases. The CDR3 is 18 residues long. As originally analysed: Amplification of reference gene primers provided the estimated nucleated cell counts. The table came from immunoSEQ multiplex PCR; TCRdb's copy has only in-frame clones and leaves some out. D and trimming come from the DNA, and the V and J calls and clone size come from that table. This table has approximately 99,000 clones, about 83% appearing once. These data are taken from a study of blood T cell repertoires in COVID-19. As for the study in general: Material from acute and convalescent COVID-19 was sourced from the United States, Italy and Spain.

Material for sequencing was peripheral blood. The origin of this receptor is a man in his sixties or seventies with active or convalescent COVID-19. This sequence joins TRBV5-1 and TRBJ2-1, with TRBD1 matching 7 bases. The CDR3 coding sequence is TGCGCCAGCAGCTTGGGGGACAGAAGGACGAGATGGAACAATGAGCAGTTCTTC. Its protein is CASSLGDRRTRWNNEQFF.